This entry describes one TCR beta chain. Its antigen is undetermined. Germline V gives CDR1 MDHEN, CDR2 SYDVKM. Trimming stripped 9 bases from V and 5 bases from J, with 13 bases between. The CDR3 is 12 amino acids. This sample stems from a study of blood T cells in healthy people across ages. Study-level results: More naive CD4+ cells and higher diversity were found in long-lived than in aged donors.

A sample-barcoded 5' primer and a J-beta primer mix were used in a second PCR of roughly 7 to 11 cycles. Tagging of each cDNA molecule was performed by a template-switch adaptor with 12 random nucleotides. TCRdb re-called the 5' RACE reads through MiXCR, storing one row per CDR3 protein. The sample includes over 950,000 distinct CDR3 sequences, around 54% of them seen just once. Material: blood. The V call is TRBV28, the J call TRBJ2-5, with a tentative D call TRBD2 (6 bases). The receptor was isolated from a woman aged 55-75 years in good health. The CDR3 coding sequence is TGTGCCAGTACGGGAGATAGCGAGACCCAGTACTTC. Translated, it gives CASTGDSETQYF.